This TCR beta chain appears in the sequencing data of a study of OX40 agonist ivuxolimab in advanced cancers. Looking at the study overall: There were three patients with partial responses, one having hepatocellular carcinoma and two cutaneous melanoma. Study observations and caveats: In the 0.1-3.0 mg/kg groups, partial responders showed among the lowest expansion.

Blood specimens came from baseline, cycle 4 day 1, and cycle 7 day 1. The data were produced by immunoSEQ multiplex PCR, yet TCRdb's version contains in-frame clones alone and is incomplete. The repertoire holds about 55,000 clones, with more than 75% as singletons. Comments on this clone: Its target is unknown.

This receptor was obtained from an adult with an advanced solid tumor such as melanoma, head and neck, liver or kidney cancer. The sample here was CD4+ or CD8+ T cells sorted from blood, taken in a trial of the OX40 agonist ivuxolimab.

Written as DNA, the CDR3 is TGTGCCAGCAGCGTGGGACAGCCCGGCGGGGATGGTCCCCTCCACTTT. This translates into CASSVGQPGGDGPLHF. The V gene is TRBV9, the J gene TRBJ1-6; 7 positions agree with TRBD1. Germline-derived CDR1 and CDR2 are SGDLS and YYNGEE. The trim removed 2 bases at V and 13 bases at J, leaving 15 bases unmatched. The CDR3 totals 16 residues.